The clone carrying this T cell receptor (beta chain) has at least ten counts. What it binds is unknown. This specimen comes from a study of blood T cells in healthy people across ages. Germline V CDR1 and CDR2: MNHEY, SMNVEV (reference sequence). Trimming stripped 5 bases from V and 4 bases from J, with 12 bases between. The CDR3 loop spans 14 amino acids. It was with a sample-barcoded 5' primer and a J-beta primer mix that a second PCR of roughly 7 to 12 cycles was run. Every sample returned 3 million or more CDR3-containing paired-end reads. One entry per CDR3 protein, called by TCRdb with MiXCR from the 5' RACE reads. The data show hundreds of thousands of distinct CDR3 sequences, approximately 52% seen once. Per individual sample, total RNA of at least 6 micrograms was extracted. Study results and caveats: A roughly linear fall in TCR beta diversity per million T cells was seen with increasing age. Unsorted PBMC material precluded a definitive naive versus antigen-experienced comparison.

V and J are TRBV27 and TRBJ2-1; D is possibly TRBD2 (5 bases). Material for sequencing was blood. This clonotype was obtained from a woman older than 75 in good health. The CDR3: CASSPLSGYNEQFF. CDR3 DNA: TGTGCCAGCAGTCCCCTTTCGGGATACAATGAGCAGTTCTTC.